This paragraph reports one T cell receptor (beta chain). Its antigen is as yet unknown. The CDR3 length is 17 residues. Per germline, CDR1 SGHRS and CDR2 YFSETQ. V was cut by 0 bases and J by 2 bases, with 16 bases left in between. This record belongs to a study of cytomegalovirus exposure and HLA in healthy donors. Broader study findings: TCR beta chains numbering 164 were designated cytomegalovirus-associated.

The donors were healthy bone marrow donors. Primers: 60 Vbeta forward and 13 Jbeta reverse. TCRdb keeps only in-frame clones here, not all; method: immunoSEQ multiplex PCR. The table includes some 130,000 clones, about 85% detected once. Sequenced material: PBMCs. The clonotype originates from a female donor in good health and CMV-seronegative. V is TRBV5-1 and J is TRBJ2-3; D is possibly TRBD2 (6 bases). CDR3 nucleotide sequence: TGCGCCAGCAGCTTGGAGGGCTCTAGCGCCTCCACAGATACGCAGTATTTT. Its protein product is CASSLEGSSASTDTQYF.